This TCR beta chain was identified during a study of cytomegalovirus exposure and HLA in healthy donors. Across the whole study: HLA-typed donors were the source of around 85 million unique TCRs held in an early data release.

Whole-study results and caveats: Most CMV-associated TCR beta chains appeared HLA-restricted in a later analysis.

Worth noting for this clone: What it binds is unknown.

Germline V gene lookup returns CDR1 MNHEY and CDR2 SVGAGI. The V end lost 0 bases, the J end lost 4 bases, and 9 bases lay between the germline ends. The CDR3 is 14 residues long. The PCR used 60 Vbeta and 13 Jbeta primers. The protocol was immunoSEQ multiplex PCR, while the TCRdb copy is restricted to in-frame clones and leaves out a portion. The sample lists 200,000 or so clones; around 77% were seen once. The TCR comes from a woman aged 25 to 39 in good health and CMV-seronegative. This sequence joins TRBV6-5 and TRBJ2-5; a possible D gene is TRBD2 (6 bases). The sequenced sample consisted of PBMCs. The CDR3 DNA follows: TGTGCCAGCAGTTACTCGGGAGGCGGAGAGACCCAGTACTTC. Translated: CASSYSGGGETQYF.